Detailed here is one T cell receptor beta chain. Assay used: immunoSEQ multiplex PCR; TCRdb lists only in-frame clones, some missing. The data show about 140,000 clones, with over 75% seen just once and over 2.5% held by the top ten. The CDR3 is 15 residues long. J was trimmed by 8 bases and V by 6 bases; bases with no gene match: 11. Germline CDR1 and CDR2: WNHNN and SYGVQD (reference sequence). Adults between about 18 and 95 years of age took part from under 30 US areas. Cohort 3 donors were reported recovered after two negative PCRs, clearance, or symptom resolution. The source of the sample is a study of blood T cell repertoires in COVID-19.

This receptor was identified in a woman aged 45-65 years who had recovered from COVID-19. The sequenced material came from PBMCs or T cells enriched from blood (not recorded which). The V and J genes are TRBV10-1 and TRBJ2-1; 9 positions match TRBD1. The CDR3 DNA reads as TGCGCCAGCAGCCCCACCGGGACAGGGTGGGATGAGCAGTTCTTC. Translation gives CASSPTGTGWDEQFF.